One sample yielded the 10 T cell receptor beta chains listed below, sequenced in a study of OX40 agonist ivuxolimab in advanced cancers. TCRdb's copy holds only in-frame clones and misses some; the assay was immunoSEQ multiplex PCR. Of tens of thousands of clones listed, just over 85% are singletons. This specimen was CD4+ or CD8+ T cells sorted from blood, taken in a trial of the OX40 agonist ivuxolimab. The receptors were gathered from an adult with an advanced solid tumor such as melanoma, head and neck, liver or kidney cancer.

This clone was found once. CDR3 nucleotide sequence: TGTGCCAGCAGTTATGACCTAGGGTCTGGAAACACCATATATTTT. Its translation: CASSYDLGSGNTIYF. The chain has TRBV28 and TRBJ1-3; D is undetermined. Germline V gene sequence: CDR1 MDHEN, CDR2 SYDVKM. The CDR3 runs to 15 residues. The V gene lost 4 bases and the J gene lost 1 base, with 11 bases spanning the gap.

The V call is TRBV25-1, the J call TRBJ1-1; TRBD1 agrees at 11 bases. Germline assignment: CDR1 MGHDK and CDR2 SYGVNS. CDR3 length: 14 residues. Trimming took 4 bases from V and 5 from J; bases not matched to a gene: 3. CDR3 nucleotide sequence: TGTGCCAGCAGTGGGACAGGGGGCAGGACTGAAGCTTTCTTT. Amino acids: CASSGTGGRTEAFF.

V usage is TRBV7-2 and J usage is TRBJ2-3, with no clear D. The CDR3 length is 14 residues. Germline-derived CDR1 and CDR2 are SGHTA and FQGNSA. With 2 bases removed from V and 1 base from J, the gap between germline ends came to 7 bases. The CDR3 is CASSLRRGTDTQYF. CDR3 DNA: TGTGCCAGCAGCTTAAGAAGGGGCACAGATACGCAGTATTTT.

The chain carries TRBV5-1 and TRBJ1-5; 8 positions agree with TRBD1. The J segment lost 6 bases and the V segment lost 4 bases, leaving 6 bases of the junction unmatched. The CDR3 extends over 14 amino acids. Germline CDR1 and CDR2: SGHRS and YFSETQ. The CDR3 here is CASSVGTGVQPQHF. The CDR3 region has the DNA TGCGCCAGCAGCGTGGGGACAGGTGTTCAGCCCCAGCATTTT.

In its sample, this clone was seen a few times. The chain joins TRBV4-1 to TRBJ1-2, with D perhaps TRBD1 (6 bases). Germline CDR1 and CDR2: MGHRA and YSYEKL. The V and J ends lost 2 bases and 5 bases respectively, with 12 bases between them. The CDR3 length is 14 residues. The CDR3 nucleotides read TGCGCCAGCAGCCAAAAACAGGGTACTTATGGCTACACCTTC. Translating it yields CASSQKQGTYGYTF.

The CDR3 sequence: CAGQQPYEAFF. In DNA form, the CDR3 reads TGCGCCGGACAGCAACCGTATGAAGCTTTCTTT. The J gene is TRBJ1-1, the V gene TRBV10-1, with a possible D match to TRBD1 (6 bases). This CDR3 spans 11 amino acids. Trimming pared 11 bases from V and 7 bases from J, leaving 14 bases between. Germline loops: CDR1 WNHNN, CDR2 SYGVQD (reference sequence).

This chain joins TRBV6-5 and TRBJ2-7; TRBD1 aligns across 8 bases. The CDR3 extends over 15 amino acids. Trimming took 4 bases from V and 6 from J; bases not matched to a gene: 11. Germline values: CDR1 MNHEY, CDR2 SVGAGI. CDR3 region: CASSFAGTGRREQYF. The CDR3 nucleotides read TGTGCCAGCAGTTTCGCCGGGACAGGTCGACGCGAGCAGTACTTC.

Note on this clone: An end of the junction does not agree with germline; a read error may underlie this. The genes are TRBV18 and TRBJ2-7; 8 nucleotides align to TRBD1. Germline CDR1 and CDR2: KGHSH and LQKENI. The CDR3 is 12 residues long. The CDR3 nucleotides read TGTGCCACTGGACAGGGCTCCTCCGAGCAGTACTTC. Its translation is CATGQGSSEQYF.

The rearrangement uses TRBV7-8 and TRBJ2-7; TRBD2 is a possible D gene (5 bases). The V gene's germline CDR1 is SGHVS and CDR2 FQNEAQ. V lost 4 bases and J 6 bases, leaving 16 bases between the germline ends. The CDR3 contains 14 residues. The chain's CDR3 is CASSSKPLGGEQYF. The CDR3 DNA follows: TGTGCCAGCAGCTCCAAACCGCTAGGAGGCGAGCAGTACTTC.

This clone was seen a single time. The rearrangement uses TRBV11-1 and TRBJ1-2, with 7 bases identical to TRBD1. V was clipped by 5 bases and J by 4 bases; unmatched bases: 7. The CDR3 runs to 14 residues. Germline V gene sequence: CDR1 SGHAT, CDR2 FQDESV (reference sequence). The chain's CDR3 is CASSPGGQTYGYTF. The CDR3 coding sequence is TGTGCCAGCAGCCCAGGGGGACAGACCTATGGCTACACCTTC.